This T cell receptor (beta chain) was recorded in a study of CD8 T cells in Susac syndrome. The ends lost 4 bases at V and 1 base at J; junction bases unmatched: 3. The CDR3 has 14 amino acids. Germline CDR1 is LGHDT and CDR2 is YNNKEL (reference sequence). Reverse transcription used roughly 0.45 to 1 ug RNA and random hexamers. TCRdb passed the immunoSEQ multiplex PCR reads through MiXCR, listing each CDR3 protein once. The data contain a few hundred thousand distinct CDR3 sequences, roughly 93% of them singletons. The rearrangement uses TRBV3-1 and TRBJ1-1, with TRBD1 identical over 7 bases. The sequenced material came from CD4+ T cells from PBMCs. This receptor was obtained from a human donor with multiple sclerosis. CDR3 loop: CASSRTGTNTEAFF. In nucleotides, the CDR3 is TGTGCCAGCAGCCGGACAGGCACGAACACTGAAGCTTTCTTT.